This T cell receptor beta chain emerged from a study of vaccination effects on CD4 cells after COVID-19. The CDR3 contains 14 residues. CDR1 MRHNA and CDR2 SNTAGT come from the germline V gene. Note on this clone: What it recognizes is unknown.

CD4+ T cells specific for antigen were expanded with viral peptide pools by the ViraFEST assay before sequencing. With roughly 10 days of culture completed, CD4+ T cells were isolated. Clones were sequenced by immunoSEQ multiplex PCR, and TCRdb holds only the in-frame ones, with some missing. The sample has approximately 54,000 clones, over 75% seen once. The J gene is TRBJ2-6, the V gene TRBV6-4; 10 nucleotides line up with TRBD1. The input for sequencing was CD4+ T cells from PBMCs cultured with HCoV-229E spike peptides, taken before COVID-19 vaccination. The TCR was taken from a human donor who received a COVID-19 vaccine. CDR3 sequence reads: CAPTGGCGANVLTF. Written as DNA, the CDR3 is TGTGCACCGACAGGGGGCTGTGGGGCCAACGTCCTGACTTTC.